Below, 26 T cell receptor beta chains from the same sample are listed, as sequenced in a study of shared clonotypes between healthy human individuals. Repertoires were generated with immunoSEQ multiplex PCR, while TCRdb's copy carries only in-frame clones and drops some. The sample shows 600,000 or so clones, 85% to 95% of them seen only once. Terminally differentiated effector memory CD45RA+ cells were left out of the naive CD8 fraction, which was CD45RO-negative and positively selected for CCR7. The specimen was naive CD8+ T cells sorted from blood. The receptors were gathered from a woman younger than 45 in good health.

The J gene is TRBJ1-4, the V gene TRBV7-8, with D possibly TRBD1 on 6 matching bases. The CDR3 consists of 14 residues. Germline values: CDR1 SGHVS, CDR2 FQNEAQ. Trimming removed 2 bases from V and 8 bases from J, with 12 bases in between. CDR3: CASSLLGQGEKLFF. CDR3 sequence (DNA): TGTGCCAGCAGCTTACTGGGGCAGGGGGAAAAACTGTTTTTT.

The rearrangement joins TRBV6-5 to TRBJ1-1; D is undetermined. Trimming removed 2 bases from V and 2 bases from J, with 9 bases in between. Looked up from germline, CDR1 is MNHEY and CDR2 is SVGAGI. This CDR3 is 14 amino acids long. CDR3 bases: TGTGCCAGCAGTTACGGCAGTGCCAACACTGAAGCTTTCTTT. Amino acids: CASSYGSANTEAFF.

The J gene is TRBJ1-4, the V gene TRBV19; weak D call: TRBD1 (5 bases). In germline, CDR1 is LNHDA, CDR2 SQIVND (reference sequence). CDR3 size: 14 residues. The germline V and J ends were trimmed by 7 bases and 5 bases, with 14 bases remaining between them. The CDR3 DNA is TGTGCCAGTACCCGGGACGGAATGAATGAAAAACTGTTTTTT. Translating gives CASTRDGMNEKLFF.

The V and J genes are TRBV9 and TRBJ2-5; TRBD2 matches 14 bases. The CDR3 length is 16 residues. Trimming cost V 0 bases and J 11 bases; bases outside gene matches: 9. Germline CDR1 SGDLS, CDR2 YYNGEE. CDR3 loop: CASSVGGEGLAGEQYF. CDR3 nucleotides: TGTGCCAGCAGCGTAGGAGGGGAGGGACTAGCGGGGGAGCAGTACTTC. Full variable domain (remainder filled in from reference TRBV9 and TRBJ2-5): DSGVTQTPKHLITATGQRVTLRCSPRSGDLSVYWYQQSLDQGLQFLIQYYNGEERAKGNILERFSAQQFPDLHSELNLSSLELGDSALYFCASSVGGEGLAGEQYFGPGTRLLVL.

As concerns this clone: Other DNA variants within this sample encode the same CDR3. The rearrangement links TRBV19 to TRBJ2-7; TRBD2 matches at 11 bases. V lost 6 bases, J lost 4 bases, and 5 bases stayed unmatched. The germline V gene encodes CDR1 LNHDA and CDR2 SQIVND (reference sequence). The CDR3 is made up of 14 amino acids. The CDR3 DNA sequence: TGTGCCAGTAGCCCCGGGACTAGCGGTTACGAGCAGTACTTC. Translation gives CASSPGTSGYEQYF.

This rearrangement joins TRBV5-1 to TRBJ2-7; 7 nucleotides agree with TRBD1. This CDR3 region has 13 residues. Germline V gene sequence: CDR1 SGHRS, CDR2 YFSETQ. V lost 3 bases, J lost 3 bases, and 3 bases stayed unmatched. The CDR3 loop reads CASSSGQRYEQYF. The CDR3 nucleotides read TGCGCCAGCAGCTCGGGACAGCGCTACGAGCAGTACTTC.

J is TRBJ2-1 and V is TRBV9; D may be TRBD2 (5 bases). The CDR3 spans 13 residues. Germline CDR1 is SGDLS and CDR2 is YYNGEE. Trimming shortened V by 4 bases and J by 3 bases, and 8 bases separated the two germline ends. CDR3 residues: CASSSRDYNEQFF. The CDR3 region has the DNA TGTGCCAGCAGCTCCCGGGACTACAATGAGCAGTTCTTC.

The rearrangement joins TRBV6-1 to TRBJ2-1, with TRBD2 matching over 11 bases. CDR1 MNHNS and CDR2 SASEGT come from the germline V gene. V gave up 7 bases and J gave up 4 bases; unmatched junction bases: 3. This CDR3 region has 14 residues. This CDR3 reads CASTLAGGYNEQFF. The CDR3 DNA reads TGTGCCAGCACCTTAGCGGGAGGGTACAATGAGCAGTTCTTC.

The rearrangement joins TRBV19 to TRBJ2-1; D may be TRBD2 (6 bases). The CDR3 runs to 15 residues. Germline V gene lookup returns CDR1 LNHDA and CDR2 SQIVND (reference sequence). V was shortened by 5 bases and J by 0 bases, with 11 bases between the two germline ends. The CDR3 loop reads CASSRAGFSYNEQFF. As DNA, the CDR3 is TGTGCCAGTAGTCGGGCGGGATTCTCCTACAATGAGCAGTTCTTC.

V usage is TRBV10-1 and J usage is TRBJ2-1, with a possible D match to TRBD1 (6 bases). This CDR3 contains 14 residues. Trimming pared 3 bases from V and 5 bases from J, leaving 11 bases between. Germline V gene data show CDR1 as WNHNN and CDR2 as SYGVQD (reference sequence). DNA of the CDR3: TGCGCCAGCAGTGATAGTCGGACAGACAATGAGCAGTTCTTC. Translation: CASSDSRTDNEQFF.

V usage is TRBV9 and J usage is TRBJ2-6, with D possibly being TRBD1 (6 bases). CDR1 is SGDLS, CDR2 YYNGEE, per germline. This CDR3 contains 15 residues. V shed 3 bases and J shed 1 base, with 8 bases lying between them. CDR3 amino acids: CASSGGLSGANVLTF. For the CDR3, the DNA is TGTGCCAGCAGCGGGGGGCTTTCTGGGGCCAACGTCCTGACTTTC.

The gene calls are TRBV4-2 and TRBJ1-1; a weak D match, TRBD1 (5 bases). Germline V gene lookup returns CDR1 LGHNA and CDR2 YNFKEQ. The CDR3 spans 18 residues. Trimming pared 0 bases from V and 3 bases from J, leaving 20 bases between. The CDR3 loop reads CASSQEGSRDVSYTEAFF. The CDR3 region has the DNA TGTGCCAGCAGCCAAGAGGGCAGTCGGGACGTGAGTTACACTGAAGCTTTCTTT.

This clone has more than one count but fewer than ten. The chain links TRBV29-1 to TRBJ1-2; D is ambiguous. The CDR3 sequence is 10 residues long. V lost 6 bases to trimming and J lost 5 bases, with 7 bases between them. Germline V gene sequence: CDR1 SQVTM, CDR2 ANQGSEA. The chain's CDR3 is CSVDEYGYTF. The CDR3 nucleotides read TGCAGCGTGGACGAGTATGGCTACACCTTC.

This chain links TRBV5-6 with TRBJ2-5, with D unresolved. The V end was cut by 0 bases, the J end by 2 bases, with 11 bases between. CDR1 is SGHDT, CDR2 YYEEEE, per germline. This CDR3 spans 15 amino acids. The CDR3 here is CASSLALGQQETQYF. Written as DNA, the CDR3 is TGTGCCAGCAGCTTGGCCCTCGGCCAACAAGAGACCCAGTACTTC.

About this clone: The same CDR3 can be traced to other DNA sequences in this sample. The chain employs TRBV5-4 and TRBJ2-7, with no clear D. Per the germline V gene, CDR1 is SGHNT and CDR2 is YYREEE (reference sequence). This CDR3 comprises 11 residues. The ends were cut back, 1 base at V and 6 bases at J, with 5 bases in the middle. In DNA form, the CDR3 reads TGTGCCAGCAGCTTGCTCGGCGAGCAGTACTTC. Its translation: CASSLLGEQYF.

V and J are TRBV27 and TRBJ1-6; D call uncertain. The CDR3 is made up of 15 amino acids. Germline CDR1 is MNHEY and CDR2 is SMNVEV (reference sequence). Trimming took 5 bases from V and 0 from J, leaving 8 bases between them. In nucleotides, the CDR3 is TGTGCCAGCAGTGCTCGATCCTCCTATAATTCACCCCTCCACTTT. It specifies CASSARSSYNSPLHF.

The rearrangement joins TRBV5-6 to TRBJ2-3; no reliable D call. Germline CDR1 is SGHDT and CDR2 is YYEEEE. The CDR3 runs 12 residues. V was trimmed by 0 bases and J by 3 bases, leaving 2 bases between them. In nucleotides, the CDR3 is TGTGCCAGCAGCTTGGAAACAGATACGCAGTATTTT. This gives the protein CASSLETDTQYF.

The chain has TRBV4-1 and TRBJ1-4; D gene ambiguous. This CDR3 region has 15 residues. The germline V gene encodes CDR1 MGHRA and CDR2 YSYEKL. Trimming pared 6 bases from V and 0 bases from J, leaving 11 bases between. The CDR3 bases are TGCGCCAGCAGGTCCGCTTCGCCAACTAATGAAAAACTGTTTTTT. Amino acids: CASRSASPTNEKLFF.

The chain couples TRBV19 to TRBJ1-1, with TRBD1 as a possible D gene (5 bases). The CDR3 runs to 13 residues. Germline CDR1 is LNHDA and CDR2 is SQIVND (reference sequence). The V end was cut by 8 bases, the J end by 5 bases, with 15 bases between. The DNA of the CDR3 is TGTGCCAGTGCTGAGGGGCCTGGGACTGAAGCTTTCTTT. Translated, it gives CASAEGPGTEAFF.

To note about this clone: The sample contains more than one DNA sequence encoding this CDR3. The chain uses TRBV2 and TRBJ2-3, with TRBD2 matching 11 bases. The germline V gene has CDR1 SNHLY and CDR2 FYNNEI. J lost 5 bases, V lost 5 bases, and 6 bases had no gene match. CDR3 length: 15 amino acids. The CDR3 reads CASSSLAGAEDTQYF. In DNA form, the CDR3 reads TGTGCCAGCAGTTCACTAGCGGGAGCAGAAGATACGCAGTATTTT.

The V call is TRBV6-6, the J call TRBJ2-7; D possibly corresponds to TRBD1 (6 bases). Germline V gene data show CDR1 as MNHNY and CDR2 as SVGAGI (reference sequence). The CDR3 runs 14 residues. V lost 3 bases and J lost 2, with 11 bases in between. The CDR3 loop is CASSYRDTPYEQYF. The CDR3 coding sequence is TGTGCCAGCAGTTATCGGGACACCCCCTACGAGCAGTACTTC.

The CDR3 nucleotides read TGCGCCAGCAGCCAAGAACCCCACGGGACTAAACAACATACGCAGTATTTT. This sequence encodes CASSQEPHGTKQHTQYF. The rearrangement joins TRBV4-1 to TRBJ2-3, with 7 bases identical to TRBD2. Germline CDR1 and CDR2: MGHRA and YSYEKL. The CDR3 is made up of 17 amino acids. V shed 0 bases, J shed 7 bases, and the junction held 13 bases outside the gene matches.

This CDR3 reads CASSPSGSEQFF. Written as DNA, the CDR3 is TGTGCCAGCAGCCCAAGCGGGTCTGAGCAGTTCTTC. The gene calls are TRBV7-3 and TRBJ2-1, with D perhaps matching TRBD2 (6 bases). Trimming left V 5 bases short and J 9 bases short, with 11 bases between. This CDR3 has 12 residues. CDR1 SGHTA and CDR2 FQGTGA come from the germline V gene.

CDR3 loop: CASSLEEGARAQFF. As DNA, the CDR3 is TGTGCCAGCAGCTTGGAGGAGGGAGCCAGGGCGCAGTTCTTC. The V call is TRBV5-4, the J call TRBJ2-1; the D gene is possibly TRBD2 (6 bases). The germline V gene encodes CDR1 SGHNT and CDR2 YYREEE (reference sequence). The CDR3 has 14 amino acids. Trimming took 0 bases from V and 12 from J, leaving 16 bases between them.

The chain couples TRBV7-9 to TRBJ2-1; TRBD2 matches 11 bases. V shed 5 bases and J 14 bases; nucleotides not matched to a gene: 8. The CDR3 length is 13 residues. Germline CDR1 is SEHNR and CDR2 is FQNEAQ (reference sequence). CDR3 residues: CASSHPLAGVEFF. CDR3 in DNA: TGTGCCAGCAGCCACCCACTAGCGGGAGTGGAGTTCTTC. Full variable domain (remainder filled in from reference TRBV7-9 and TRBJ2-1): DTGVSQNPRHKITKRGQNVTFRCDPISEHNRLYWYRQTLGQGPEFLTYFQNEAQLEKSRLLSDRFSAERPKGSFSTLEIQRTEQGDSAMYLCASSHPLAGVEFFGPGTRLTVL.

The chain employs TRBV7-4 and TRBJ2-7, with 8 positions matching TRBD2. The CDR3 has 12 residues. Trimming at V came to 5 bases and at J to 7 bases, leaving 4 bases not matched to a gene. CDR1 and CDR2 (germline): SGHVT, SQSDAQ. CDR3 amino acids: CASSKGGREQYF. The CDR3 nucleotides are TGTGCCAGCAGCAAGGGCGGGAGGGAGCAGTACTTC.